The 8 T cell receptor beta chains below come from one sample, sequenced in a study of T cell repertoires in cytomegalovirus infection. Each CDR3 protein gets one entry after TCRdb re-called the reads with MiXCR. The sample lists 300,000 or so distinct CDR3 sequences, roughly 25% seen once, with 13% in the top ten. The antigens of these receptors remain unknown. Sequenced material: cultured PBMCs, taken from culture after CMV antigen stimulation. Receptor source: a human donor in good health (CMV status not recorded). Some clones in this sample may be carry-over from other donors' samples.

V and J are TRBV4-3 and TRBJ2-1, with D perhaps assigned TRBD1 or TRBD2 (5 bases each). Trimming removed 0 bases from V and 5 bases from J, with 11 bases in between. The CDR3 is 15 residues long. Germline V gene lookup returns CDR1 LGHNA and CDR2 YSLEER. CDR3 amino acids: CASSQDMGTNNEQFF. As DNA, the CDR3 is TGCGCCAGCAGCCAAGATATGGGGACCAACAATGAGCAGTTCTTC.

This chain uses TRBV4-3 with TRBJ2-7; 8 bases map to TRBD1. Germline CDR1 and CDR2: LGHNA and YSLEER. The V gene end was trimmed by 1 base and the J gene end by 3 bases; junction bases not matched to a gene: 2. The CDR3 runs 14 residues. In DNA, the CDR3 is TGCGCCAGCAGCCAAGGAGGACAGGGCTACGAGCAGTACTTC. Amino acid sequence: CASSQGGQGYEQYF.

This clonotype was counted only a few times. The genes are TRBV5-4 and TRBJ2-5; TRBD1 matches at 10 bases. Germline V CDR1 and CDR2: SGHNT, YYREEE (reference sequence). This CDR3 has 14 amino acids. V was pared by 3 bases and J by 5 bases, with 4 bases of the junction left unmatched. The CDR3 DNA reads as TGTGCCAGCAGCTCGGGACAGGGGTTGGAGACCCAGTACTTC. Protein: CASSSGQGLETQYF.

The chain combines TRBV7-2 with TRBJ1-2; D call uncertain. This CDR3 contains 16 residues. The germline gives CDR1 SGHTA, CDR2 FQGNSA. Trimming removed 1 base at V and 4 bases at J, with 16 bases between. The chain's CDR3 is CASSLVERVRGYGYTF. CDR3 DNA sequence: TGTGCCAGCAGCTTAGTAGAAAGGGTGAGAGGCTATGGCTACACCTTC.

This clonotype showed up just a few times. The chain joins TRBV29-1 to TRBJ1-2; TRBD1 might be the D (6 bases). V lost 6 bases to trimming and J lost 2 bases, with 16 bases between them. Germline values: CDR1 SQVTM, CDR2 ANQGSEA. This CDR3 region has 14 residues. The CDR3 protein is CSVNPGQSNYGYTF. Here the CDR3 DNA reads TGCAGCGTCAACCCCGGACAGTCCAACTATGGCTACACCTTC.

This clonotype occurred a few times. The rearrangement uses TRBV12-3 or TRBV12-4 and TRBJ1-1, with D perhaps matching TRBD1 (6 bases). With 2 bases removed from V and 5 bases from J, the gap between germline ends came to 9 bases. CDR3 length: 13 amino acids. For the CDR3, the DNA is TGTGCCAGCAGTTTATTCAGGGGAACTGAAGCTTTCTTT. It codes for CASSLFRGTEAFF.

This clonotype was found many times. The gene calls are TRBV7-8 and TRBJ2-1; no definite D call. V lost 5 bases and J 3 bases, leaving 11 bases between the germline ends. Per the germline V gene, CDR1 is SGHVS and CDR2 is FQNEAQ. The CDR3 loop spans 14 amino acids. This CDR3 reads CASSAPRVYNEQFF. In DNA, the CDR3 is TGTGCCAGCAGCGCCCCTCGGGTCTACAATGAGCAGTTCTTC.

DNA for the CDR3: TGTGCCAGCAGTTTAGCGGGATTTGGCAATGAGCAGTTCTTC. Translation: CASSLAGFGNEQFF. The chain combines TRBV12-3 or TRBV12-4 with TRBJ2-1, with D unresolved. With 0 bases removed from V and 6 bases from J, the gap between germline ends came to 9 bases. CDR3 length: 14 amino acids.